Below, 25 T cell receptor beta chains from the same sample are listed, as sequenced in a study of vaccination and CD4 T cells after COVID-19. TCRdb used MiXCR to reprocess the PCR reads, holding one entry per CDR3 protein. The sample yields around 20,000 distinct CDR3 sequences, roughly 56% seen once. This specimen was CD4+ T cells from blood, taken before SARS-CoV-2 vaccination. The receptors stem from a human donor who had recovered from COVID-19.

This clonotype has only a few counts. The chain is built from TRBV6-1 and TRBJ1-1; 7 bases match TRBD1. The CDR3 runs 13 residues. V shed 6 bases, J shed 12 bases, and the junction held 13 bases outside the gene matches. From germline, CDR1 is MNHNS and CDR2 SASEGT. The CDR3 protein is CASSSGEGAQSFF. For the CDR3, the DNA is TGTGCCAGCAGCTCCGGGGAGGGGGCGCAATCTTTCTTT.

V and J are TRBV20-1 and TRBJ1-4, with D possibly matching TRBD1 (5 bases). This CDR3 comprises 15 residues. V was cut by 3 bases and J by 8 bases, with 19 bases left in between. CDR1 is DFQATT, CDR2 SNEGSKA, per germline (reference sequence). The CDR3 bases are TGCAGTGCTAGGGCGGGGGTGACGGGGTCCGAAAAACTGTTTTTT. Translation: CSARAGVTGSEKLFF.

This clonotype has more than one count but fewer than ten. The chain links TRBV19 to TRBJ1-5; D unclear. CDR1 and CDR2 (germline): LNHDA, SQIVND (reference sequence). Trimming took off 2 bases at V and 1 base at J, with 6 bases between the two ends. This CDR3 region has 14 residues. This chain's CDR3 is CASSILSSNQPQHF. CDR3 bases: TGTGCCAGTAGTATATTATCGAGCAATCAGCCCCAGCATTTT. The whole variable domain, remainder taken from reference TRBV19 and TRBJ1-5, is DGGITQSPKYLFRKEGQNVTLSCEQNLNHDAMYWYRQDPGQGLRLIYYSQIVNDFQKGDIAEGYSVSREKKESFPLTVTSAQKNPTAFYLCASSILSSNQPQHFGDGTRLSIL.

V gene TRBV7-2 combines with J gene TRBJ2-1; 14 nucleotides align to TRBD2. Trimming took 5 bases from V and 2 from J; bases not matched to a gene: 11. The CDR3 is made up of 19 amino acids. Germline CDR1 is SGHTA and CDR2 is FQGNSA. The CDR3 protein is CASSPSRLAGGITYNEQFF. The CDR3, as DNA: TGTGCCAGCAGCCCTTCTAGACTAGCGGGAGGGATTACCTACAATGAGCAGTTCTTC.

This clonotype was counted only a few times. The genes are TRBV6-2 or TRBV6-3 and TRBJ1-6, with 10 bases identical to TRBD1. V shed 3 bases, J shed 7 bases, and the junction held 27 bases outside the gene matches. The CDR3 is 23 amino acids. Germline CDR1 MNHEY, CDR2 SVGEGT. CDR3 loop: CASSYNRPRTATGGTPGNSPLHF. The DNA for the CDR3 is TGTGCCAGCAGTTATAATAGACCGAGGACGGCGACAGGGGGCACCCCGGGGAATTCACCCCTCCACTTT.

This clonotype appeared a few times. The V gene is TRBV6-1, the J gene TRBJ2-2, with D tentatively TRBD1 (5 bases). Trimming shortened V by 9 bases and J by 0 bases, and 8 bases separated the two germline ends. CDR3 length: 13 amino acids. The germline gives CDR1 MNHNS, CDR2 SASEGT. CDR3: CASKTANTGELFF. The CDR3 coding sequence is TGTGCCAGTAAGACAGCGAACACCGGGGAGCTGTTTTTT.

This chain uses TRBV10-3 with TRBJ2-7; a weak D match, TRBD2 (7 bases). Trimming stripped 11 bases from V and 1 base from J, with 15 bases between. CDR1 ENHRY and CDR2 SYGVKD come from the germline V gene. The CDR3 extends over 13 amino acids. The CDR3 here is CAVQRDTSYEQYF. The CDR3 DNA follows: TGTGCCGTCCAGCGGGACACTTCCTACGAGCAGTACTTC.

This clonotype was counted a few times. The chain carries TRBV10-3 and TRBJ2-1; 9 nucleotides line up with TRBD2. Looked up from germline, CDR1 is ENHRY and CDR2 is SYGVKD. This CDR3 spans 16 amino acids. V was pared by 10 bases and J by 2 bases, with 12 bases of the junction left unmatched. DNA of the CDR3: TGTGCCACCGAGAGGGGTAGCGGGAGCCCCTACAATGAGCAGTTCTTC. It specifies CATERGSGSPYNEQFF.

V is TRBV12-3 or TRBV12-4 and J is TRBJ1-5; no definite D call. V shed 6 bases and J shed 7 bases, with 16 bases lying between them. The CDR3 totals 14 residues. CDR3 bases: TGTGCCAGCAGCCCGTTTTTAGCCGGGCAGCCCCAGCATTTT. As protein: CASSPFLAGQPQHF.

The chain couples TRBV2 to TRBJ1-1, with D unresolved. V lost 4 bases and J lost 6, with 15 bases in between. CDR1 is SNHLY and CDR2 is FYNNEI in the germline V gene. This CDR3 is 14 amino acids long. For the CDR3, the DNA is TGTGCCAGCAGTGTTCTGATATCGGGCGCTGAAGCTTTCTTT. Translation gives CASSVLISGAEAFF.

The CDR3, as DNA: TGTGCCAGCAAGCGACAGGGTTACGAGCAGTACTTC. This encodes CASKRQGYEQYF. J is TRBJ2-7 and V is TRBV6-2 or TRBV6-3; TRBD1 agrees at 7 bases. The CDR3 totals 12 residues. V lost 7 bases to trimming and J lost 4 bases; unmatched junction nucleotides: 4. Per germline, CDR1 MNHEY and CDR2 SVGEGT.

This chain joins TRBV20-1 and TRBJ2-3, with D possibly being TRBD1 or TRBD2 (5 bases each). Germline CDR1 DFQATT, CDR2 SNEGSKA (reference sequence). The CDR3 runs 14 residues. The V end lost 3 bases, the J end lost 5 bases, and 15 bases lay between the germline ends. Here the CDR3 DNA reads TGCAGTGCTAGGGGGCCTTGGGCGGGAGATACGCAGTATTTT. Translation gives CSARGPWAGDTQYF.

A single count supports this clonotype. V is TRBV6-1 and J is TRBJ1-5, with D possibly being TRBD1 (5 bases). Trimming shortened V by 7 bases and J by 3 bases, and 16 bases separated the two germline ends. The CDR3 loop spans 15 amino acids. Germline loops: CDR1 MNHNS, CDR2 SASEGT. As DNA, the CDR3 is TGTGCCAGCAAACTCCGGGACGGCTCCAATCAGCCCCAGCATTTT. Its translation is CASKLRDGSNQPQHF.

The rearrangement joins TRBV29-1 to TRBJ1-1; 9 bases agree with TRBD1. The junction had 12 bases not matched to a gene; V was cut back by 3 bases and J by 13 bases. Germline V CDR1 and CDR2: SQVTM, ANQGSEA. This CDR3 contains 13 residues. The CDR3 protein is CSVDQAGQGLSFF. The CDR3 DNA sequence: TGCAGCGTTGATCAGGCGGGACAGGGCTTAAGTTTCTTT.

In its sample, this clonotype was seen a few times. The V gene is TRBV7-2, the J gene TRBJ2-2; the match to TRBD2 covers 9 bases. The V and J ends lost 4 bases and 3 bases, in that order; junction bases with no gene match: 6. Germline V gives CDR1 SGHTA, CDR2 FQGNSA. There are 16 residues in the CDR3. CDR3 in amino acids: CASSSWTSAHTGELFF. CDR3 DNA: TGTGCCAGCAGCTCGTGGACTAGCGCTCACACCGGGGAGCTGTTTTTT.

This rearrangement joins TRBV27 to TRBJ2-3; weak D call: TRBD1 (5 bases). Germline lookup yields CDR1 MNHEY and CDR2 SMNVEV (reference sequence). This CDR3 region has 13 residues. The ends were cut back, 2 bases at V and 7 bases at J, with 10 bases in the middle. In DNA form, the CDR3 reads TGTGCCAGCAGTTTACAGGGCTTAAATACGCAGTATTTT. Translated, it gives CASSLQGLNTQYF.

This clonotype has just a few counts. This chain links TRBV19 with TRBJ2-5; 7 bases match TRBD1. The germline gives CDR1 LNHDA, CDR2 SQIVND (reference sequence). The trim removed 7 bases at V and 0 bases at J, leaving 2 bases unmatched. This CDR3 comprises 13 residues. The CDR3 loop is CASTGTDQETQYF. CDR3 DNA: TGTGCCAGTACAGGGACAGACCAAGAGACCCAGTACTTC.

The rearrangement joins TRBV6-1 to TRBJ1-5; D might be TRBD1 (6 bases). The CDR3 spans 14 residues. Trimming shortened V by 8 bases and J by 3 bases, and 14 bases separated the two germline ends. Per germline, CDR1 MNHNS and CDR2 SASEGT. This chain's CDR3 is CASLLTGNNQPQHF. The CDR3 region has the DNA TGTGCCAGCCTATTGACAGGAAACAATCAGCCCCAGCATTTT.

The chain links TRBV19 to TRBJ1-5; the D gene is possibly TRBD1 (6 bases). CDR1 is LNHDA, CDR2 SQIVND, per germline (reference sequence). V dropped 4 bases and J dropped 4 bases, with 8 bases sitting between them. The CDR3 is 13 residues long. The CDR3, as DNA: TGTGCCAGTAGTACCGGACAGAATCAGCCCCAGCATTTT. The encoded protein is CASSTGQNQPQHF.

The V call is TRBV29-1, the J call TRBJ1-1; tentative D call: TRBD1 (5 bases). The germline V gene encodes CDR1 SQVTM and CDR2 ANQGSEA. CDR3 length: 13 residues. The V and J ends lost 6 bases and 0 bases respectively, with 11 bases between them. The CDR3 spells CSVARGMNTEAFF. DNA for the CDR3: TGCAGCGTCGCTCGGGGGATGAACACTGAAGCTTTCTTT.

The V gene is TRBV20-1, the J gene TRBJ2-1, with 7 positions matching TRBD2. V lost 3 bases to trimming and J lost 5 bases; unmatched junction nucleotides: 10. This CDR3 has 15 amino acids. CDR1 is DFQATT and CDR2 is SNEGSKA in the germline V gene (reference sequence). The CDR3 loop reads CSASGPGGWNNEQFF. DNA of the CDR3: TGCAGTGCTAGTGGTCCGGGAGGTTGGAACAATGAGCAGTTCTTC.

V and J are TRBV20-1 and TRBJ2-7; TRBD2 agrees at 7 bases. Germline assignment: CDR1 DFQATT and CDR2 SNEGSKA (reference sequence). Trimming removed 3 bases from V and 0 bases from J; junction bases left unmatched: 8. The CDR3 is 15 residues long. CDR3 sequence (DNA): TGCAGTGCTAGGAATTTAGCGGGTTTCTCCTACGAGCAGTACTTC. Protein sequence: CSARNLAGFSYEQYF.

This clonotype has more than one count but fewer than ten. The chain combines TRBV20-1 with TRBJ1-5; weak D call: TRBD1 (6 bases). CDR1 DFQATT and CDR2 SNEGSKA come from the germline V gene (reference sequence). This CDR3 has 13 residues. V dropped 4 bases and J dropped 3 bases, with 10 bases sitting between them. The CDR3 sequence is CSAKGDFNQPQHF. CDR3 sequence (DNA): TGCAGTGCTAAGGGGGATTTCAATCAGCCCCAGCATTTT.

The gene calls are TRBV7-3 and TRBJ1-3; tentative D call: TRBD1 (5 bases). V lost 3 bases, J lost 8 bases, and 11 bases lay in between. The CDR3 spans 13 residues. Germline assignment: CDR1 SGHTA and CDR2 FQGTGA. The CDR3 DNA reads TGTGCCAGCAGCTTGACAGAAATGGACACCATATATTTT. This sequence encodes CASSLTEMDTIYF.

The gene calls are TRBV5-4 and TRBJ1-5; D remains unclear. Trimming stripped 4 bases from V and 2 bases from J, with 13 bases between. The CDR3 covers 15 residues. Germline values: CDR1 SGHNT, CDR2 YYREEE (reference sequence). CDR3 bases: TGTGCCAGCAGCCCCGGTGGGGAGGGCAATCAGCCCCAGCATTTT. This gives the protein CASSPGGEGNQPQHF.